This TCR beta chain was captured by sequencing in a study of a mutant IDH1 vaccine in newly diagnosed glioma. Study at large: Patients' prior therapy spanned radiotherapy, temozolomide, or both; most underwent both.

The time point was: baseline, week 1 (first vaccination visit). This sample's treatment: pre-vaccination baseline after standard-of-care therapy. To note about this clone: Its specificity is not known.

Measured with immunoSEQ multiplex PCR; TCRdb has only the in-frame clones, and not every one. The sample has about 27,000 clones, 93% seen once. Study-wide findings and caveats: The occurrence of vaccine-induced immune responses was seen in 90% to 95% of patients.

Trimming removed 5 bases from V and 6 bases from J, with 10 bases in between. CDR3 length: 12 amino acids. Germline assignment: CDR1 SGHNT and CDR2 YENEEA. This sequence joins TRBV11-3 and TRBJ1-2; D possibly corresponds to TRBD1 (6 bases). This clonotype was obtained from a man aged 40-55 years with glioma. Sequencing used PBMCs, obtained from a glioma patient treated with radiotherapy, temozolomide or both. Here the CDR3 DNA reads TGTGCCAGCAGCAAGGGGGTTCATGGCTACACCTTC. Its translation: CASSKGVHGYTF.